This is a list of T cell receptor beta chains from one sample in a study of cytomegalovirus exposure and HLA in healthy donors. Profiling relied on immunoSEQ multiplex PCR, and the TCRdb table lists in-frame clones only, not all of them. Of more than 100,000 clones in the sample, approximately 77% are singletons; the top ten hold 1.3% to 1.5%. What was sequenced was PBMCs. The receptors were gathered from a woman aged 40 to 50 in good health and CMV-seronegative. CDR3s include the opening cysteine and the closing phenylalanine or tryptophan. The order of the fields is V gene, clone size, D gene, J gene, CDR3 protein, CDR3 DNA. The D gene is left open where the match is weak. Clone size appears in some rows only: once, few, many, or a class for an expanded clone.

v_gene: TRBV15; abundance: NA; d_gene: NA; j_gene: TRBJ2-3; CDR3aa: CATSRDREDTQYF; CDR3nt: TGTGCCACCAGCAGAGATCGAGAAGATACGCAGTATTTT
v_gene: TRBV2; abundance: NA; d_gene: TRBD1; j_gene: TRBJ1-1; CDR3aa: CASSVGQENTEAFF; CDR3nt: TGTGCCAGCAGTGTGGGACAGGAGAACACTGAAGCTTTCTTT
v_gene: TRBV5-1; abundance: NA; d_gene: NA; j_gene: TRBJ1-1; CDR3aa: CASSRGGNTEAFF; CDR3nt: TGCGCCAGCAGCCGGGGGGGGAACACTGAAGCTTTCTTT
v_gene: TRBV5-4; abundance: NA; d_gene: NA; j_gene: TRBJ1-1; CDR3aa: CASSLAQGPPRTEAFF; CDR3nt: TGTGCCAGCAGCTTGGCCCAGGGTCCCCCCCGAACTGAAGCTTTCTTT
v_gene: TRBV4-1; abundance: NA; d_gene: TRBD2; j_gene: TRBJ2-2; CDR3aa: CASSQERGTSGDGELFF; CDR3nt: TGCGCCAGCAGCCAAGAAAGGGGGACTAGCGGGGACGGGGAGCTGTTTTTT
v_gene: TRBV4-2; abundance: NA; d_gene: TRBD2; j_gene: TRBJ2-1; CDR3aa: CASSQDMPSGGTDSYNEQFF; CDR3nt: TGTGCCAGCAGCCAAGATATGCCTAGCGGGGGGACGGACTCCTACAATGAGCAGTTCTTC
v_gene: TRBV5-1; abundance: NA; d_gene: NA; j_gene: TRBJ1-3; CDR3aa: CASSTDRPGSGNTIYF; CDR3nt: TGCGCCAGCAGCACTGACAGACCCGGCTCTGGAAACACCATATATTTT
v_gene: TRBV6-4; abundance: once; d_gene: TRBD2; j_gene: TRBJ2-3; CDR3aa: CASSGLAGGTDTQYF; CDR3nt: TGTGCCAGCAGTGGACTAGCGGGGGGCACAGATACGCAGTATTTT
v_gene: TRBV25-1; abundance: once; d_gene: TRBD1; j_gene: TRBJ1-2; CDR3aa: CASRGDRTNYGYTF; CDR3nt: TGTGCCAGCAGGGGGGACAGAACTAACTATGGCTACACCTTC
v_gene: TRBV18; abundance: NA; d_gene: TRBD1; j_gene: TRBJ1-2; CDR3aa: CASSPNRGDGYTF; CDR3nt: TGTGCCAGCTCACCAAACAGGGGTGACGGCTACACCTTC
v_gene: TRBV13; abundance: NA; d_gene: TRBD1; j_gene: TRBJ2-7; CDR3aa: CASSPVAGGEQYF; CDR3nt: TGTGCCAGCAGCCCCGTGGCAGGGGGAGAGCAGTACTTC
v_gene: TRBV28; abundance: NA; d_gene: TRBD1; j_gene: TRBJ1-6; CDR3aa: CASTSPRGNSPLHF; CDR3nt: TGTGCCAGCACCTCCCCCAGGGGGAATTCACCCCTCCACTTT
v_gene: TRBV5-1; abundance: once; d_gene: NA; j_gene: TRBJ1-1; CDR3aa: CASQRDNLNTEAFF; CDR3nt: TGCGCCAGCCAACGGGACAACCTGAACACTGAAGCTTTCTTT
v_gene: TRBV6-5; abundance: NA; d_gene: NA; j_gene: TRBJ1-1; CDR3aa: CASSYTVFTEAFF; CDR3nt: TGTGCCAGCAGTTATACAGTATTCACTGAAGCTTTCTTT
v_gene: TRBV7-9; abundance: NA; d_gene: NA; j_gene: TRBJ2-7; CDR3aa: CASSLLGQGPYEQYF; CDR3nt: TGTGCCAGCAGCTTATTAGGCCAGGGGCCCTACGAGCAGTACTTC
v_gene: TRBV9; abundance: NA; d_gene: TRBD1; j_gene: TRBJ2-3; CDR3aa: CASSRGQGDRTDTQYF; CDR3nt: TGTGCCAGCAGCCGGGGACAGGGGGACCGCACAGATACGCAGTATTTT
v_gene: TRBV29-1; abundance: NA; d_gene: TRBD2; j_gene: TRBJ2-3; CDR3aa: CSVEGSGESTDTQYF; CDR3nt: TGCAGCGTTGAGGGTAGCGGGGAAAGCACAGATACGCAGTATTTT
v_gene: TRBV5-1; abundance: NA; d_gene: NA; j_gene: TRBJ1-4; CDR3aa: CASSLESGLAEKLFF; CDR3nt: TGCGCCAGCAGCTTGGAGTCAGGGCTGGCTGAAAAACTGTTTTTT
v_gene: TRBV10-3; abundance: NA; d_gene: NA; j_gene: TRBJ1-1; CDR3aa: CAISELGQNTEAFF; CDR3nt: TGTGCCATCAGTGAGCTGGGGCAGAACACTGAAGCTTTCTTT
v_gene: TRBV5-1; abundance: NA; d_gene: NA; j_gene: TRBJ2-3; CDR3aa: CASSLPQDTQYF; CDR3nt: TGCGCCAGCAGCTTGCCCCAAGATACGCAGTATTTT
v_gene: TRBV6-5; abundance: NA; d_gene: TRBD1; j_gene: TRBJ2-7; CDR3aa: CASRAGQGTNEQYF; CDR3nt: TGTGCCAGCAGGGCGGGACAGGGTACAAACGAGCAGTACTTC
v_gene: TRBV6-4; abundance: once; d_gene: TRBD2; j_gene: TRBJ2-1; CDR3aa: CASSDRTSGDNEQFF; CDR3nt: TGTGCCAGCAGTGACAGGACTAGCGGCGACAATGAGCAGTTCTTC
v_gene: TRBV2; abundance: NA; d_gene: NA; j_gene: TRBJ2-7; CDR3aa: CASSLGRGATYEQYF; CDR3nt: TGTGCCAGCAGCCTTGGACGGGGGGCAACCTACGAGCAGTACTTC
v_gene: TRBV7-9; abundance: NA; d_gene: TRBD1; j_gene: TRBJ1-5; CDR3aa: CASSPRDRGAQPQHF; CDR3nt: TGTGCCAGCAGCCCCCGGGACAGGGGGGCTCAGCCCCAGCATTTT
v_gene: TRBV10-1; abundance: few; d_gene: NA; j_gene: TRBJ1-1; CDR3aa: CASSDGGTMNTEAFF; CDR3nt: TGCGCCAGCAGTGATGGCGGTACTATGAACACTGAAGCTTTCTTT
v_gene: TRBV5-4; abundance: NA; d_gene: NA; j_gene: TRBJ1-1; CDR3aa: CASGPGGRAEAFF; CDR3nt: TGTGCCAGCGGCCCGGGGGGTCGGGCTGAAGCTTTCTTT
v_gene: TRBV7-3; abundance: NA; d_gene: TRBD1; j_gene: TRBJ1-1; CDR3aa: CASSPTGTGGSEAFF; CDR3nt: TGTGCCAGCAGCCCGACCGGGACAGGGGGATCGGAAGCTTTCTTT
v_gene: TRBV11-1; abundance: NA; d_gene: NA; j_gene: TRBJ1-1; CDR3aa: CASTLHRENTEAFF; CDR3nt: TGTGCCAGCACCCTACACAGGGAGAACACTGAAGCTTTCTTT
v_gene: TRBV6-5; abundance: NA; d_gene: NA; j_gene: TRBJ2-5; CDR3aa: CASSYSGSGLETQYF; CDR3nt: TGTGCCAGCAGTTACTCAGGGTCGGGGTTGGAGACCCAGTACTTC
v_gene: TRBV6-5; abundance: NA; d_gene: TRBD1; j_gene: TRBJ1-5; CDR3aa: CASSYSMTGNQPQHF; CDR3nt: TGTGCCAGCAGTTACTCGATGACAGGGAATCAGCCCCAGCATTTT
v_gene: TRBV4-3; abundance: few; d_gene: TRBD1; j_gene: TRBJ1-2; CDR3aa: CASSQASTGNYGYTF; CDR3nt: TGCGCCAGCAGCCAAGCCTCGACAGGGAACTATGGCTACACCTTC
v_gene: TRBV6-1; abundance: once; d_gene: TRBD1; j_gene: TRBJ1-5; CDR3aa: CASSRDRSSNQPQHF; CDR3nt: TGTGCCAGCAGTCGGGACAGAAGTAGCAATCAGCCCCAGCATTTT
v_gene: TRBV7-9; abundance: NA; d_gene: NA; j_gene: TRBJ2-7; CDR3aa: CASSLAAGPWDEQYF; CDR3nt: TGTGCCAGCAGCTTAGCGGCAGGCCCATGGGACGAGCAGTACTTC
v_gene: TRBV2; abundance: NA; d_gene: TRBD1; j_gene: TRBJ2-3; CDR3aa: CASSQDRGEDTQYF; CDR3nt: TGTGCCAGCAGCCAAGACAGGGGGGAAGATACGCAGTATTTT
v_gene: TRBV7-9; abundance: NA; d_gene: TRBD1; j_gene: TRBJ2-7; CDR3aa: CASSVDRGHYEQYF; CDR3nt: TGTGCCAGCAGCGTAGACAGGGGGCACTACGAGCAGTACTTC
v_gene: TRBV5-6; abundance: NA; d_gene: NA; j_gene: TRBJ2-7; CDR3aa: CASSGLRGSLLNEQYF; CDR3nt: TGTGCCAGCTCGGGACTCCGGGGGTCCTTGTTGAACGAGCAGTACTTC
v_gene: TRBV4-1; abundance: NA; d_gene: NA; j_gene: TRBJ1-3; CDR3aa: CASSQILTGSGNTIYF; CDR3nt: TGCGCCAGCAGCCAAATACTGACAGGCTCTGGAAACACCATATATTTT
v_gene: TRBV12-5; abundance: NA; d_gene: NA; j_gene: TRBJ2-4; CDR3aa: CASGSLAKNIQYF; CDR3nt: TGTGCTAGTGGTTCCTTAGCCAAAAACATTCAGTACTTC
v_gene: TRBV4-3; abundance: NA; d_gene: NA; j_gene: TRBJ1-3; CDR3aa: CASSQSQGTIYF; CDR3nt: TGCGCCAGCAGCCAAAGCCAGGGCACCATATATTTT
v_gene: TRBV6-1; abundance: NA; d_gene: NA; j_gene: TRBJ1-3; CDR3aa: CASRSTGDSGNTIYF; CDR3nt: TGTGCCAGCAGATCGACAGGCGACTCTGGAAACACCATATATTTT
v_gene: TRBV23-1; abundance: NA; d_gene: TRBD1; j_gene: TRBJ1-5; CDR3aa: CASSHGQGLDQPQHF; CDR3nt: TGCGCCAGCAGTCATGGACAGGGGTTGGATCAGCCCCAGCATTTT
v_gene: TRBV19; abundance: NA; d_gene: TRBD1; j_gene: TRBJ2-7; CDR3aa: CASSTVRDSFYEQYF; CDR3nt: TGTGCCAGTAGTACAGTGAGGGACAGCTTCTACGAGCAGTACTTC
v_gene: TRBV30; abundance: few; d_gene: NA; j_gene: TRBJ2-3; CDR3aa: CAWSAGGATDTQYF; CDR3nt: TGTGCCTGGAGTGCGGGCGGGGCCACAGATACGCAGTATTTT
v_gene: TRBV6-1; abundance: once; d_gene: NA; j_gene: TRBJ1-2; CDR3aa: CASSEGPGNRYGYTF; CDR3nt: TGTGCCAGCAGTGAAGGTCCGGGGAATCGCTATGGCTACACCTTC
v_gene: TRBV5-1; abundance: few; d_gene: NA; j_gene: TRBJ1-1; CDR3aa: CASSLYPGNTEAFF; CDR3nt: TGCGCCAGCAGCCTCTACCCAGGGAACACTGAAGCTTTCTTT
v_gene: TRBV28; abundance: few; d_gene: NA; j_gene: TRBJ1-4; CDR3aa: CASSVDSSNEKLFF; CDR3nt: TGTGCCAGCAGCGTGGACAGCTCGAATGAAAAACTGTTTTTT
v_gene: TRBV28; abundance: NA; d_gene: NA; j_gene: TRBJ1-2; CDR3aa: CASSTGYGYTF; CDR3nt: TGTGCCAGCAGCACAGGCTATGGCTACACCTTC
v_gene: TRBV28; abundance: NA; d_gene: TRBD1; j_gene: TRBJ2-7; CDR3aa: CASSLPPGTAGGYYEQYF; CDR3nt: TGTGCCAGCAGTTTACCCCCAGGGACGGCAGGGGGTTACTACGAGCAGTACTTC
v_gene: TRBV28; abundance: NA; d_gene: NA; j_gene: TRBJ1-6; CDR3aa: CASSFVGSSYNSPLHF; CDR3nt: TGTGCCAGCAGTTTTGTAGGGAGCTCCTATAATTCACCCCTCCACTTT
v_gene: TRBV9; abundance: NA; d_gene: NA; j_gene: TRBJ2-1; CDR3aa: CASSVATYNEQFF; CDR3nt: TGTGCCAGCAGCGTAGCCACCTACAATGAGCAGTTCTTC
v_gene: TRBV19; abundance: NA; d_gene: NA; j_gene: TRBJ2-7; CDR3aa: CASRGTTIREQYF; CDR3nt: TGTGCCAGTAGGGGGACAACCATTAGGGAGCAGTACTTC
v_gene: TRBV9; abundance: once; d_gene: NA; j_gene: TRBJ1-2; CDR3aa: CASSVAGSSSPRYGYTF; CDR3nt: TGTGCCAGCAGCGTAGCGGGTAGTAGCTCGCCTAGATATGGCTACACCTTC
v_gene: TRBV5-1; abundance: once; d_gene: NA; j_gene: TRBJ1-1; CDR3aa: CASSLAGPINMNTEAFF; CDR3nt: TGCGCCAGCAGCTTGGCCGGTCCTATTAATATGAACACTGAAGCTTTCTTT